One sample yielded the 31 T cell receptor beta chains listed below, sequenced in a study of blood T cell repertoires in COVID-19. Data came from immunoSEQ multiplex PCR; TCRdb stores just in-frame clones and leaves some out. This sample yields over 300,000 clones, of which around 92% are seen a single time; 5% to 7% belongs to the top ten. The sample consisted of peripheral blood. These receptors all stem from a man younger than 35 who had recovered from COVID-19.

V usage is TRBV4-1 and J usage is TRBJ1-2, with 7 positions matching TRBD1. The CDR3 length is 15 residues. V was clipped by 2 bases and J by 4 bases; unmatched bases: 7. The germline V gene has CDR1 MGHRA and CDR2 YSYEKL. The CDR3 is CASSQSTGVGYGYTF. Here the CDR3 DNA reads TGCGCCAGCAGCCAATCAACAGGGGTGGGCTATGGCTACACCTTC.

CDR3: CASSSNRDDTQYF. The CDR3 region has the DNA TGTGCCAGCAGTTCCAACAGGGATGATACGCAGTATTTT. This chain links TRBV27 with TRBJ2-3; D may be TRBD1 (6 bases). Germline loops: CDR1 MNHEY, CDR2 SMNVEV (reference sequence). V was cut by 4 bases and J by 6 bases, with 11 bases left in between. The CDR3 contains 13 residues.

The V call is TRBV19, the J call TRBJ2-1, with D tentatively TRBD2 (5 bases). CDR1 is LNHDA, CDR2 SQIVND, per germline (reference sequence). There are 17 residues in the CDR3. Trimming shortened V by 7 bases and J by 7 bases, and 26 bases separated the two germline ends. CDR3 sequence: CASTIGEGRELTNEQFF. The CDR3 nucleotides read TGTGCCAGTACCATAGGAGAGGGTAGAGAACTTACAAATGAGCAGTTCTTC.

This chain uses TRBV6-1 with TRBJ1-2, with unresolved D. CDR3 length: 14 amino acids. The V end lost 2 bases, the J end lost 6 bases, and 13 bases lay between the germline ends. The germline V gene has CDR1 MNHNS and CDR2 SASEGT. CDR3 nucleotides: TGTGCCAGCAGTGAACCGGGGAAGGTGGATGGCTACACCTTC. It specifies CASSEPGKVDGYTF.

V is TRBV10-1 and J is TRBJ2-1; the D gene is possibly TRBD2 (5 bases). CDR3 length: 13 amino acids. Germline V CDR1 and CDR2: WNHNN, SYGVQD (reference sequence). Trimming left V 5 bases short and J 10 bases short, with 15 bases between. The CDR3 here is CASSQAAGEEQFF. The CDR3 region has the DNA TGCGCCAGCAGTCAAGCGGCCGGCGAGGAGCAGTTCTTC.

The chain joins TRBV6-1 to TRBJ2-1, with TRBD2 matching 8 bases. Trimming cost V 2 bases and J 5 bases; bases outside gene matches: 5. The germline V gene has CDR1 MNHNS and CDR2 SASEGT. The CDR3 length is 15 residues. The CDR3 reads CASSEFWRGDNEQFF. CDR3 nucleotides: TGTGCCAGCAGTGAATTCTGGCGGGGGGACAATGAGCAGTTCTTC.

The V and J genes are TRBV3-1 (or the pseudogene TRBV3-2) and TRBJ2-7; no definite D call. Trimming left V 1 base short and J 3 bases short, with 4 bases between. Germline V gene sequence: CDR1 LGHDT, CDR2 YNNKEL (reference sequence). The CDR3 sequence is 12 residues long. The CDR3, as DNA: TGTGCCAGCAGCCAAGGGCACTACGAGCAGTACTTC. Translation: CASSQGHYEQYF.

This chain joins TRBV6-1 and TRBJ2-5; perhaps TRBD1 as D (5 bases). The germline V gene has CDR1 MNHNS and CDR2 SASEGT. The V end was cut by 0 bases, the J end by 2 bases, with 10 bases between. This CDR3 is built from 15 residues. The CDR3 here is CASSEAGAWQETQYF. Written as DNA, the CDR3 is TGTGCCAGCAGTGAAGCAGGGGCCTGGCAAGAGACCCAGTACTTC.

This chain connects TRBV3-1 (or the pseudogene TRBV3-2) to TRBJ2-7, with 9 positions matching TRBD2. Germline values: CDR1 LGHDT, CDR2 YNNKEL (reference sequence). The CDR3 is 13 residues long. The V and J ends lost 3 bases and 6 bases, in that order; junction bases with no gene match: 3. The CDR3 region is CASSQGLAVEQYF. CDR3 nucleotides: TGTGCCAGCAGCCAGGGACTAGCCGTCGAGCAGTACTTC.

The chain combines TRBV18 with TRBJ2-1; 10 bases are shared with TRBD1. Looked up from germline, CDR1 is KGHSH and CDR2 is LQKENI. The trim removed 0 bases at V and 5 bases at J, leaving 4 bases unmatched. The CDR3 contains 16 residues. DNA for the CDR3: TGTGCCAGCTCACCACCCGGGACAGGGGTCGACAATGAGCAGTTCTTC. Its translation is CASSPPGTGVDNEQFF.

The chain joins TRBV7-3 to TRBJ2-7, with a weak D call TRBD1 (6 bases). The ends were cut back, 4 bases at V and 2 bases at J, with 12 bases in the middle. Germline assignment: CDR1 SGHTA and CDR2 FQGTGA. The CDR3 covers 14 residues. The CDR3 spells CASSSTGRTYEQYF. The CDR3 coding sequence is TGTGCCAGCAGCTCCACAGGGAGAACCTACGAGCAGTACTTC. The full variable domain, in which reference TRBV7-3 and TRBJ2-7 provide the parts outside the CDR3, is GAGVSQTPSNKVTEKGKYVELRCDPISGHTALYWYRQSLGQGPEFLIYFQGTGAADDSGLPNDRFFAVRPEGSVSTLKIQRTERGDSAVYLCASSSTGRTYEQYFGPGTRLTVT.

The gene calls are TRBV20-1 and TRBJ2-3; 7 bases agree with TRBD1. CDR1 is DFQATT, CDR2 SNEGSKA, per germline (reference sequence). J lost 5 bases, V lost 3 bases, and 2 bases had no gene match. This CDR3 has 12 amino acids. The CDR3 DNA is TGCAGTGCTAGTCGACAGGGAGATACGCAGTATTTT. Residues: CSASRQGDTQYF.

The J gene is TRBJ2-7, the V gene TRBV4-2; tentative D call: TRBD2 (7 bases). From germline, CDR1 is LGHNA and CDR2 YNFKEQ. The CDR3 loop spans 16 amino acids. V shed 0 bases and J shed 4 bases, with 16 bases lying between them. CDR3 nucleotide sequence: TGTGCCAGCAGCCAAGAATTAGAGGGGGGGATATACGAGCAGTACTTC. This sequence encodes CASSQELEGGIYEQYF.

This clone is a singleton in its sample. The DNA of the CDR3 is TGCGCCAGCAGCTTGACCTCGGGGACAGATACGCAGTATTTT. Residues: CASSLTSGTDTQYF. The chain recombines TRBV5-1 with TRBJ2-3, with D possibly being TRBD2 (5 bases). The CDR3 covers 14 residues. With 1 base removed from V and 3 bases from J, the gap between germline ends came to 9 bases. Germline CDR1 and CDR2: SGHRS and YFSETQ. The whole variable domain, filled in from reference TRBV5-1 and TRBJ2-3, reads KAGVTQTPRYLIKTRGQQVTLSCSPISGHRSVSWYQQTPGQGLQFLFEYFSETQRNKGNFPGRFSGRQFSNSRSEMNVSTLELGDSALYLCASSLTSGTDTQYFGPGTRLTVL.

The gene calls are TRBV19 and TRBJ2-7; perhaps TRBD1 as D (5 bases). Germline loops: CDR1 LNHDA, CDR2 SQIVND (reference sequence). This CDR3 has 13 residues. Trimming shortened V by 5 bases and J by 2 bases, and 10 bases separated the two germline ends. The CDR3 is CASSFDRTYEQYF. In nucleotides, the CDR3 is TGTGCCAGTAGTTTCGACAGAACCTACGAGCAGTACTTC.

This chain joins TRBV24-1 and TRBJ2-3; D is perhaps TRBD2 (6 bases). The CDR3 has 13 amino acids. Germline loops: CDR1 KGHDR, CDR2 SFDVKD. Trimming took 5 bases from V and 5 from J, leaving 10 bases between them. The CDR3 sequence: CATSAGRGDTQYF. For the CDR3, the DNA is TGTGCCACCAGTGCAGGGCGGGGAGATACGCAGTATTTT.

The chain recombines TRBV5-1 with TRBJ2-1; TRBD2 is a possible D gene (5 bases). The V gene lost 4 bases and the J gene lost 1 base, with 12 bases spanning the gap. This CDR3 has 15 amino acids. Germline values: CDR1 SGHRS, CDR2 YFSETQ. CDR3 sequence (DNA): TGCGCCAGCAGCCCGGACGGGGTTTCCTACAATGAGCAGTTCTTC. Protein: CASSPDGVSYNEQFF.

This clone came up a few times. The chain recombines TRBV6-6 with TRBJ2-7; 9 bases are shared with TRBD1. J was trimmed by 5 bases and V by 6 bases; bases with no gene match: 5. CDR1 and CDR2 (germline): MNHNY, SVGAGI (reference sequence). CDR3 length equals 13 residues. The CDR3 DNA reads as TGTGCCAGCAGCTACAGGGGGCCAAACGAGCAGTACTTC. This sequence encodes CASSYRGPNEQYF.

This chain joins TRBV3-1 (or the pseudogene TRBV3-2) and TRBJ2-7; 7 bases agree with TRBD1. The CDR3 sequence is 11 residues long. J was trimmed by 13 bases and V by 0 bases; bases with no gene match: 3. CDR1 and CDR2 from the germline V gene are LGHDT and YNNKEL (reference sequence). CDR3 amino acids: CASSQDDRVYF. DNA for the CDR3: TGTGCCAGCAGCCAAGATGACAGGGTTTACTTC.

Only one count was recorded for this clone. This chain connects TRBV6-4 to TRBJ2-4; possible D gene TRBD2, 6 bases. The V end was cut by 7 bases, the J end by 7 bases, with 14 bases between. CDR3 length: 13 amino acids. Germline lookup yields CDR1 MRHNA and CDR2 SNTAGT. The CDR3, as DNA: TGTGCCAGCACCCCGTGGGGGAGGAACATTCAGTACTTC. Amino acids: CASTPWGRNIQYF.

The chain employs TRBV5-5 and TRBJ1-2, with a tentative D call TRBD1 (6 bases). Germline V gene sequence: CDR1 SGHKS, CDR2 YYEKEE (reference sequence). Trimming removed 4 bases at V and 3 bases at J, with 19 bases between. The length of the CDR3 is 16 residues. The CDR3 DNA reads TGTGCCAGCAGCCCCTGGTCCGGGACAATTTACTATGGCTACACCTTC. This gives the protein CASSPWSGTIYYGYTF. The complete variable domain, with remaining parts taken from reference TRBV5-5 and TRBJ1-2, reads DAGVTQSPTHLIKTRGQQVTLRCSPISGHKSVSWYQQVLGQGPQFIFQYYEKEERGRGNFPDRFSARQFPNYSSELNVNALLLGDSALYLCASSPWSGTIYYGYTFGSGTRLTVV.

The CDR3 loop is CASSFSTGHLYEQYF. CDR3 coding DNA: TGTGCCAGCAGTTTTTCTACGGGACACCTCTACGAGCAGTACTTC. This chain uses TRBV7-2 with TRBJ2-7; TRBD1 is a possible D gene (6 bases). The CDR3 sequence is 15 residues long. From germline, CDR1 is SGHTA and CDR2 FQGNSA. Trimming shortened V by 6 bases and J by 3 bases, and 18 bases separated the two germline ends.

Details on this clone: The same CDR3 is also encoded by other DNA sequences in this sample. The CDR3 DNA reads as TGTGCCAGCAGCGTAGCGGGCTCTGGAAACACCATATATTTT. Residues: CASSVAGSGNTIYF. The chain combines TRBV9 with TRBJ1-3; D gene unclear. This CDR3 is 14 amino acids long. The germline gives CDR1 SGDLS, CDR2 YYNGEE. Trimming took off 0 bases at V and 0 bases at J, with 4 bases between the two ends.

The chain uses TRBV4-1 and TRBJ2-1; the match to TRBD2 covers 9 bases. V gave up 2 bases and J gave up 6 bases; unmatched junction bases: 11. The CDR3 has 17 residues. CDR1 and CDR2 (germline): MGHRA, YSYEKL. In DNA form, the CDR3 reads TGCGCCAGCAGCCAACTCTCCGCGGGACTAGCCTCCAATGAGCAGTTCTTC. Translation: CASSQLSAGLASNEQFF.

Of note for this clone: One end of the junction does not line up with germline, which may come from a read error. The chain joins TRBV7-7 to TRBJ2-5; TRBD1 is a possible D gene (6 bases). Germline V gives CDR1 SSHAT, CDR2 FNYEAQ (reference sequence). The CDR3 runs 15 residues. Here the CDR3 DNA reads TGTGCTAGCAGCTTAGAGGGGGTCTGGACGGAGACCCAGTACTTC. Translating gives CASSLEGVWTETQYF.

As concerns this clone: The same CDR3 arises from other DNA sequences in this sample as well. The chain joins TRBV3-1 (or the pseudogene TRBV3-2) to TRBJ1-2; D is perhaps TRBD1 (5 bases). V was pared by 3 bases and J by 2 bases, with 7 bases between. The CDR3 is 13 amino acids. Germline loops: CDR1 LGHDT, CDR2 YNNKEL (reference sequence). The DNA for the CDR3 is TGTGCCAGCAGCCAGGGGCAGAACTATGGCTACACCTTC. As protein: CASSQGQNYGYTF.

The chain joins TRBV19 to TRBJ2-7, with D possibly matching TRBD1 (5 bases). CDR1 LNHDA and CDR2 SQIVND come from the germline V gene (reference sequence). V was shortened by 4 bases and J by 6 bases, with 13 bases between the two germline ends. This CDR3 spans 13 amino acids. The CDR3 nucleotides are TGTGCCAGTAGTACGATACAGGAAGGCGAGCAGTACTTC. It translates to CASSTIQEGEQYF.

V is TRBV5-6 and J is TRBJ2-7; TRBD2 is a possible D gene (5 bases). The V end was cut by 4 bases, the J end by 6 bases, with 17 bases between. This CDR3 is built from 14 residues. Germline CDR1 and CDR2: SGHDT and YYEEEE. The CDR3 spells CASSDRTRAAEQYF. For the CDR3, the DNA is TGTGCCAGCAGCGATCGGACTCGGGCGGCCGAGCAGTACTTC.

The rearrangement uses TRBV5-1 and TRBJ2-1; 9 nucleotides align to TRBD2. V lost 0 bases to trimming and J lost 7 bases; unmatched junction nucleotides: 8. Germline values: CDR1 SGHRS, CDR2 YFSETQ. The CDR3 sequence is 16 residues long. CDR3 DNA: TGCGCCAGCAGCTTGGTTAGCGGGAGCGGAGGGAATGAGCAGTTCTTC. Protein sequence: CASSLVSGSGGNEQFF.

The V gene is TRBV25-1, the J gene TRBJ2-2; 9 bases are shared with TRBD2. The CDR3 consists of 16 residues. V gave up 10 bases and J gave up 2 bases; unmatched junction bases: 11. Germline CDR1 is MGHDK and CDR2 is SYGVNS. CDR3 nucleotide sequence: TGTGCCACCCGAGATCTAGCGGGGCTTAACACCGGGGAGCTGTTTTTT. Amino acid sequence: CATRDLAGLNTGELFF.

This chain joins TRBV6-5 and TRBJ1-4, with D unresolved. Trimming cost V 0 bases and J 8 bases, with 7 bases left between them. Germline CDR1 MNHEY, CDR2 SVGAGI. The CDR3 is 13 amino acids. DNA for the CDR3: TGTGCCAGCAGTTACTCTCTAACCGAAAAACTGTTTTTT. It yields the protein CASSYSLTEKLFF.